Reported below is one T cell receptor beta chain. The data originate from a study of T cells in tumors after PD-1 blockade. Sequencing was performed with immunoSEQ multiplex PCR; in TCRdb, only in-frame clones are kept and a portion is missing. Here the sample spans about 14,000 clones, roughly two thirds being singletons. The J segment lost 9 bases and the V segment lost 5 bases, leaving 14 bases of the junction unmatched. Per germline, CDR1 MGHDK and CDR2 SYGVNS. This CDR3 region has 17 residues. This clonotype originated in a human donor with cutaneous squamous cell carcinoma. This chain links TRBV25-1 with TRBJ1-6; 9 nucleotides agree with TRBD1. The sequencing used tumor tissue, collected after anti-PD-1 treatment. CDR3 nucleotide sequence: TGTGCCAGCAGTAGCCCGGGACAGGGACTGAGGGGTTCACCCCTCCACTTT. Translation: CASSSPGQGLRGSPLHF.